These 12 T cell receptor beta chains came from one sample sequenced in a study of shared clonotypes between healthy human individuals. Data came from immunoSEQ multiplex PCR; TCRdb stores just in-frame clones and leaves some out. The sample holds millions of clones, about 95% seen once. Naive CD8 cells lacked CD45RO and underwent positive selection for CCR7, leaving out terminally differentiated effector memory CD45RA+ cells. The sample consisted of naive CD8+ T cells sorted from blood. Receptor source: a man between 18 and 35 years old in good health.

DNA of the CDR3: TGTGCCAGCAGTTACGGGAGGGGTACCCACGAGCAGTACTTC. Protein: CASSYGRGTHEQYF. The chain has TRBV6-5 and TRBJ2-7, with TRBD2 identical over 7 bases. From germline, CDR1 is MNHEY and CDR2 SVGAGI. This CDR3 is 14 amino acids long. With V trimmed by 2 bases and J by 5 bases, 6 bases remained unmatched.

V usage is TRBV10-3 and J usage is TRBJ1-5, with no clear D. V was shortened by 0 bases and J by 4 bases, with 13 bases between the two germline ends. Germline lookup yields CDR1 ENHRY and CDR2 SYGVKD. The CDR3 totals 16 residues. The DNA for the CDR3 is TGTGCCATCAGTGAGTCTGGTGGCAGGTTGAATCAGCCCCAGCATTTT. It encodes CAISESGGRLNQPQHF.

The chain joins TRBV4-1 to TRBJ2-7; TRBD1 is a possible D gene (6 bases). The CDR3 is 15 residues long. Germline lookup yields CDR1 MGHRA and CDR2 YSYEKL. Trimming removed 0 bases at V and 5 bases at J, with 14 bases between. The DNA for the CDR3 is TGCGCCAGCAGCCAAGAAACAGGGCTGGGTAACGAGCAGTACTTC. Protein product: CASSQETGLGNEQYF.

This clone appeared once. V is TRBV4-3 and J is TRBJ1-6; D uncertain. The CDR3 consists of 17 residues. The V gene's germline CDR1 is LGHNA and CDR2 YSLEER. V was shortened by 4 bases and J by 6 bases, with 19 bases between the two germline ends. Here the CDR3 reads CASSPGPSVQVNSPLHF. In nucleotides, the CDR3 is TGCGCCAGCAGCCCGGGCCCGTCGGTGCAAGTTAATTCACCCCTCCACTTT.

This chain links TRBV30 with TRBJ2-7, with a tentative D call TRBD1 (6 bases). The CDR3 is made up of 14 amino acids. The V end was cut by 1 base, the J end by 3 bases, with 13 bases between. The germline CDR1 and CDR2 sequences are GTSNPN and SVGIG (reference sequence). The CDR3 nucleotides read TGTGCCTGGAGTGACGGTGCCAGGGGCTACGAGCAGTACTTC. Translating it yields CAWSDGARGYEQYF.

The V gene is TRBV7-9, the J gene TRBJ1-2; D might be TRBD1 (6 bases). CDR3 length: 14 amino acids. Germline assignment: CDR1 SEHNR and CDR2 FQNEAQ (reference sequence). V gave up 5 bases and J gave up 6 bases, with 16 bases separating them. CDR3 coding DNA: TGTGCCAGCAGCACGGGAACAGGGATGAATGGCTACACCTTC. Amino acid sequence: CASSTGTGMNGYTF.

In its sample, this clone was seen once. The chain has TRBV4-1 and TRBJ1-4, with a weak D call TRBD1 (5 bases). The CDR3 is 14 residues long. The V and J ends lost 6 bases and 3 bases respectively, with 11 bases between them. Germline V gene lookup returns CDR1 MGHRA and CDR2 YSYEKL. The CDR3, as DNA: TGCGCCAGCAGTTTACAGGCCTCTAATGAAAAACTGTTTTTT. It codes for CASSLQASNEKLFF.

The rearrangement joins TRBV7-6 to TRBJ2-1; 9 bases agree with TRBD2. V was pared by 5 bases and J by 5 bases, with 7 bases of the junction left unmatched. The CDR3 is 15 residues long. Germline values: CDR1 SGHVS, CDR2 FNYEAQ. Here the CDR3 DNA reads TGTGCCAGCAGCGCCGCAGCGGGAGGCAACAATGAGCAGTTCTTC. Translated: CASSAAAGGNNEQFF.

The V call is TRBV23-1, the J call TRBJ2-1, with 8 bases identical to TRBD1. TRBV23-1 is sorted into the ORF group, with uncertain function. The CDR3 covers 19 residues. V shed 0 bases, J shed 8 bases, and the junction held 18 bases outside the gene matches. For the CDR3, the DNA is TGCGCCAGCAGTCAATCGATCAAAACGGACAGGGCCGCTCTAGATGAGCAGTTCTTC. Translated, it gives CASSQSIKTDRAALDEQFF.

DNA of the CDR3: TGTGCCAGCAGCTTAGGATGGAAAGATACGCAGTATTTT. It codes for CASSLGWKDTQYF. This chain uses TRBV7-2 with TRBJ2-3; D not certain. Per germline, CDR1 SGHTA and CDR2 FQGNSA. V was shortened by 1 base and J by 5 bases, with 7 bases between the two germline ends. The CDR3 sequence is 13 residues long. Supplemented by reference TRBV7-2 and TRBJ2-3, the full variable domain reads GAGVSQSPSNKVTEKGKDVELRCDPISGHTALYWYRQSLGQGLEFLIYFQGNSAPDKSGLPSDRFSAERTGGSVSTLTIQRTQQEDSAVYLCASSLGWKDTQYFGPGTRLTVL.

A note on this clone: At the DNA level, this CDR3 is encoded by other sequences in the same sample as well. The chain uses TRBV5-1 and TRBJ2-7; D is unresolved. The CDR3 consists of 12 residues. Germline V lookup: CDR1 SGHRS, CDR2 YFSETQ. V lost 0 bases and J lost 5, with 6 bases in between. This chain's CDR3 is CASSLERNEQYF. DNA for the CDR3: TGCGCCAGCAGCTTGGAACGCAACGAGCAGTACTTC.

The CDR3 DNA sequence: TGTGCCAGCAGTTATTATGGGAGGGGGGAATACAATGAGCAGTTCTTC. Protein: CASSYYGRGEYNEQFF. The chain carries TRBV6-9 and TRBJ2-1; D is possibly TRBD2 (7 bases). V was shortened by 1 base and J by 4 bases, with 14 bases between the two germline ends. The germline V gene has CDR1 MNHGY and CDR2 SVAAGI. The CDR3 consists of 16 residues.